This TCR beta chain was identified during a study of blood T cell repertoires in COVID-19. How the authors handled the data: Estimates of nucleated cell counts were drawn from the amplification of reference gene primers. The repertoire was sequenced with immunoSEQ multiplex PCR; TCRdb's copy has only in-frame clones and lacks some. The DNA gave D and trimming, while V, J and clone size come from that table. The data show 150,000 to 200,000 clones, approximately 80% seen once. The V and J ends lost 1 base and 0 bases, in that order; junction bases with no gene match: 6. Germline V gene sequence: CDR1 MDHEN, CDR2 SYDVKM. This CDR3 region has 16 residues.

The chain employs TRBV28 and TRBJ2-7, with TRBD1 matching over 7 bases. Sequenced input: PBMCs or T cells enriched from blood (not recorded which). The receptor's source is a man aged 45-65 years who had recovered from COVID-19. The CDR3 loop is CASSLSWDSTSYEQYF. In DNA form, the CDR3 reads TGTGCCAGCAGTTTATCCTGGGACAGCACCTCCTACGAGCAGTACTTC.